A single sample is the source of the 25 T cell receptor beta chains below, sequenced in a study of CD8 T cells in ankylosing spondylitis. TCRdb re-derived calls from the 5' RACE reads in MiXCR, one entry per CDR3 protein. The table shows fewer than 550,000 distinct CDR3 sequences, with about 5% occurring only once. Their recognized antigens are unknown. Study-wide results and limits: Seven to nine highly homologous variants formed a TCR beta motif that appeared characteristic of ankylosing spondylitis blood.

Material for sequencing was blood, either unsorted or a sorted T cell fraction (not recorded which). Receptors originate from a male donor with ankylosing spondylitis.

This clonotype was detected many times. V usage is TRBV5-7 and J usage is TRBJ1-2, with TRBD1 matching over 9 bases. TRBV5-7 is an open reading frame, and its role is uncertain. This CDR3 is built from 17 residues. J was trimmed by 4 bases and V by 5 bases; bases with no gene match: 15. The CDR3 spells CASSFIDPGQGRYGYTF. The CDR3 region has the DNA TGTGCCAGCAGTTTTATTGACCCGGGACAGGGCCGCTATGGCTACACCTTC.

The sample holds one count of this clonotype. A much larger clone differs from this one at a single base, so this may be a read error. The V and J genes are TRBV29-1 and TRBJ2-5, with TRBD2 as a possible D gene (5 bases). Germline values: CDR1 SQVTM, CDR2 ANQGSEA. The CDR3 extends over 13 amino acids. CDR3 loop: CSVENDHGETQHF. The CDR3, as DNA: TGCAGCGTTGAAAACGACCACGGGGAGACCCAGCACTTC.

Ten or more counts support this clonotype. The chain has TRBV15 and TRBJ1-1; perhaps TRBD1 as D (5 bases). Germline V gives CDR1 LNHNV, CDR2 YYDKDF (reference sequence). Deletions cut 4 bases from V and 0 bases from J, with 12 bases between. The CDR3 is made up of 15 amino acids. CDR3 in DNA: TGTGCCACCAGCATAGAGGGACGGATGAACACTGAAGCTTTCTTT. Protein sequence: CATSIEGRMNTEAFF.

There are many counts of this clonotype. This chain uses TRBV29-1 with TRBJ1-2; no reliable D call. The CDR3 is 13 amino acids. Between the trimmed V and J ends, which lost 0 bases and 8 bases, there was a span of 13 bases. Germline V gene lookup returns CDR1 SQVTM and CDR2 ANQGSEA. The CDR3 here is CSVEDFNRRGYTF. In DNA, the CDR3 is TGCAGCGTTGAAGATTTCAATAGGAGAGGCTACACCTTC.

This clonotype was picked up many times. The chain links TRBV28 to TRBJ2-3; D not resolved. From germline, CDR1 is MDHEN and CDR2 SYDVKM. The CDR3 totals 14 residues. V shed 5 bases and J shed 2 bases, with 11 bases lying between them. CDR3 nucleotide sequence: TGTGCCAGCAGTCCCCCCGGCACCACAGATACGCAGTATTTT. This encodes CASSPPGTTDTQYF.

This clonotype was seen many times. This chain links TRBV20-1 with TRBJ2-1; 11 positions agree with TRBD1. The CDR3 has 13 amino acids. CDR1 DFQATT and CDR2 SNEGSKA come from the germline V gene (reference sequence). With V trimmed by 4 bases and J by 7 bases, 3 bases remained unmatched. CDR3 loop: CSATGTGGNEQFF. The CDR3 bases are TGCAGTGCTACCGGGACAGGGGGGAATGAGCAGTTCTTC.

This clonotype was counted at least ten times. V gene TRBV29-1 combines with J gene TRBJ1-4, with D unclear. This CDR3 region has 13 residues. The germline gives CDR1 SQVTM, CDR2 ANQGSEA. V lost 6 bases to trimming and J lost 5 bases, with 13 bases between them. The CDR3 region is CSVCGPLNEKLFF. The CDR3 DNA follows: TGCAGCGTGTGTGGCCCGCTCAATGAAAAACTGTTTTTT.

Many counts were recorded for this clonotype. This chain joins TRBV5-6 and TRBJ2-5; no reliable D call. Trimming removed 2 bases from V and 5 bases from J, with 16 bases in between. The CDR3 is 15 residues long. Germline V gene sequence: CDR1 SGHDT, CDR2 YYEEEE. In DNA form, the CDR3 reads TGTGCCAGCAGCTTTGGGCTACGGGCTTTGGAGACCCAGTACTTC. This sequence encodes CASSFGLRALETQYF.

This clonotype was observed at least ten times. The genes are TRBV20-1 and TRBJ1-1; TRBD1 is a possible D gene (5 bases). The germline gives CDR1 DFQATT, CDR2 SNEGSKA (reference sequence). The CDR3 spans 14 residues. V was clipped by 1 base and J by 5 bases, with 14 bases between them. The CDR3 bases are TGCAGTGCTAGAGGAGGGACCCGTACGACTGAAGCTTTCTTT. The encoded protein is CSARGGTRTTEAFF.

This clonotype has a count of ten or more. This chain links TRBV27 with TRBJ2-7; TRBD1 might be the D (5 bases). Trimming pared 2 bases from V and 2 bases from J, leaving 16 bases between. Germline assignment: CDR1 MNHEY and CDR2 SMNVEV (reference sequence). The CDR3 sequence is 16 residues long. The CDR3 protein is CASSLNFFDRAYEQYF. CDR3 nucleotide sequence: TGTGCCAGCAGTTTAAACTTCTTCGACAGAGCCTACGAGCAGTACTTC.

This clonotype has just a few counts. The gene calls are TRBV10-3 and TRBJ2-7, with D perhaps matching TRBD1 (6 bases). The V end was cut by 4 bases, the J end by 0 bases, with 16 bases between. This CDR3 is built from 16 residues. Per the germline V gene, CDR1 is ENHRY and CDR2 is SYGVKD. The CDR3 sequence: CAISAPDRTSSYEQYF. DNA of the CDR3: TGTGCCATCAGTGCCCCAGACAGGACGAGCTCCTACGAGCAGTACTTC.

This clonotype came up many times. The rearrangement joins TRBV12-3 or TRBV12-4 to TRBJ2-7; perhaps TRBD2 as D (5 bases). The CDR3 has 12 amino acids. V lost 7 bases and J 6 bases, leaving 13 bases between the germline ends. This CDR3 reads CASTLARGEQYF. The CDR3 region has the DNA TGTGCCAGCACCCTCGCCCGGGGCGAGCAGTACTTC.

This clonotype was detected ten times or more. The genes are TRBV29-1 and TRBJ2-3; D is uncertain. CDR1 and CDR2 from the germline V gene are SQVTM and ANQGSEA. The CDR3 is made up of 13 amino acids. The germline V and J ends were trimmed by 0 bases and 3 bases, with 7 bases remaining between them. The CDR3 bases are TGCAGCGTTGAAGATCACGGAACAGATACGCAGTATTTT. Translated, it gives CSVEDHGTDTQYF.

Many counts were recorded for this clonotype. J is TRBJ1-1 and V is TRBV7-2, with D perhaps TRBD1 (6 bases). V gave up 5 bases and J gave up 5 bases, with 15 bases separating them. Germline lookup yields CDR1 SGHTA and CDR2 FQGNSA. CDR3 size: 14 residues. The CDR3 region is CASSAGQFATEAFF. The CDR3 coding sequence is TGTGCCAGCAGCGCAGGACAGTTTGCGACTGAAGCTTTCTTT.

This clonotype was seen repeatedly, ten times or more. The rearrangement joins TRBV29-1 to TRBJ1-4; tentatively, D is TRBD1 (5 bases). The CDR3 has 17 amino acids. Trimming removed 3 bases at V and 0 bases at J, with 17 bases between. The germline CDR1 and CDR2 sequences are SQVTM and ANQGSEA. CDR3 bases: TGCAGCGTTGAGGCGCCTGGAGAGGGGACAACTAATGAAAAACTGTTTTTT. Translating it yields CSVEAPGEGTTNEKLFF.

This clonotype was picked up many times. The chain joins TRBV7-2 to TRBJ1-5, with a tentative D call TRBD1 (6 bases). CDR3 length: 15 residues. The V end was cut by 2 bases, the J end by 4 bases, with 12 bases between. Germline CDR1 reads SGHTA; CDR2 reads FQGNSA. The CDR3: CASSLTGWMNQPQHF. The CDR3, as DNA: TGTGCCAGCAGCTTAACAGGGTGGATGAATCAGCCCCAGCATTTT. Supplemented by reference TRBV7-2 and TRBJ1-5, the full variable domain reads GAGVSQSPSNKVTEKGKDVELRCDPISGHTALYWYRQSLGQGLEFLIYFQGNSAPDKSGLPSDRFSAERTGGSVSTLTIQRTQQEDSAVYLCASSLTGWMNQPQHFGDGTRLSIL.

This clonotype was detected ten times or more. The chain employs TRBV7-6 and TRBJ1-1; TRBD1 agrees at 9 bases. The CDR3 contains 15 residues. Germline trimming cut 3 bases from V and 7 bases from J; bases unmatched to any gene: 9. The germline gives CDR1 SGHVS, CDR2 FNYEAQ. CDR3 in amino acids: CASSFAPGDRVEAFF. As DNA, the CDR3 is TGTGCCAGCAGCTTCGCCCCGGGGGACAGGGTTGAAGCTTTCTTT.

This clonotype has at least ten counts. The chain recombines TRBV12-3 or TRBV12-4 with TRBJ2-3, with D uncertain. The CDR3 is 16 amino acids. Trimming stripped 2 bases from V and 0 bases from J, with 12 bases between. The chain's CDR3 is CASSLRVPFSTDTQYF. DNA for the CDR3: TGTGCCAGCAGTTTACGAGTGCCCTTTAGCACAGATACGCAGTATTTT.

This clonotype has ten or more counts. The chain has TRBV12-3 or TRBV12-4 and TRBJ2-3, with D tentatively TRBD2 (6 bases). V dropped 2 bases and J dropped 5 bases, with 14 bases sitting between them. The CDR3 has 15 residues. The CDR3 DNA reads TGTGCCAGCAGTTTAAGTAGGGCGGGGAGAGATACGCAGTATTTT. Residues: CASSLSRAGRDTQYF.

The genes are TRBV7-2 and TRBJ2-1; 13 bases line up with TRBD2. Germline V gene data show CDR1 as SGHTA and CDR2 as FQGNSA. Losses at the gene ends were 0 bases for V and 8 bases for J; bases not matched to a gene: 4. This CDR3 contains 16 residues. The CDR3 DNA reads TGTGCCAGCAGCTTAGCGGGGACTAGCGGGAACTATGAGCAGTTCTTC. It codes for CASSLAGTSGNYEQFF.

This clonotype has ten or more counts. This sequence joins TRBV6-2 or TRBV6-3 and TRBJ2-2, with a tentative D call TRBD1 (5 bases). Germline V lookup: CDR1 MNHEY, CDR2 SVGEGT. CDR3 length: 14 residues. V lost 6 bases to trimming and J lost 6 bases, with 14 bases between them. The CDR3 nucleotides read TGTGCCAGCAGCCAGGGTCGGGCGGCCGGGGAGCTGTTTTTT. This encodes CASSQGRAAGELFF.

There are many counts of this clonotype. V and J are TRBV5-1 and TRBJ2-1; 13 nucleotides agree with TRBD2. V was pared by 4 bases and J by 7 bases, with 8 bases of the junction left unmatched. There are 16 residues in the CDR3. CDR1 and CDR2 from the germline V gene are SGHRS and YFSETQ. The CDR3 DNA follows: TGCGCCAGCAGCCTCGGGACTAGCGGGATGAATAATGAGCAGTTCTTC. Translated, it gives CASSLGTSGMNNEQFF.

This clonotype was recorded at least ten times. The chain couples TRBV5-1 to TRBJ2-1, with 9 bases aligning to TRBD1. Germline lookup yields CDR1 SGHRS and CDR2 YFSETQ. V dropped 2 bases and J dropped 7; count of bases not matched to a gene: 4. The CDR3 runs 14 residues. The CDR3: CASSFQGQGNEQFF. CDR3 bases: TGCGCCAGCAGCTTCCAAGGACAGGGGAATGAGCAGTTCTTC.

In this sample, this clonotype turned up many times. This chain joins TRBV4-1 and TRBJ2-3; 11 nucleotides line up with TRBD2. Trimming removed 3 bases from V and 4 bases from J; junction bases left unmatched: 9. Germline CDR1 is MGHRA and CDR2 is YSYEKL. The CDR3 runs 17 residues. The CDR3 bases are TGCGCCAGCAGCCAGTTATGGACTAGCGGGCAGCCAGATACGCAGTATTTT. Translating gives CASSQLWTSGQPDTQYF.

This clonotype was seen many times. The chain employs TRBV11-2 and TRBJ2-5; D may be TRBD2 (6 bases). Germline loops: CDR1 SGHAT, CDR2 FQNNGV. V was clipped by 0 bases and J by 1 base, with 12 bases between them. The CDR3 runs 16 residues. Here the CDR3 DNA reads TGTGCCAGCAGCTTAGAGATTAGCGGTCCCCAAGAGACCCAGTACTTC. Translating it yields CASSLEISGPQETQYF. The full variable domain, in which reference TRBV11-2 and TRBJ2-5 provide the parts outside the CDR3, is EAGVAQSPRYKIIEKRQSVAFWCNPISGHATLYWYQQILGQGPKLLIQFQNNGVVDDSQLPKDRFSAERLKGVDSTLKIQPAKLEDSAVYLCASSLEISGPQETQYFGPGTRLLVL.